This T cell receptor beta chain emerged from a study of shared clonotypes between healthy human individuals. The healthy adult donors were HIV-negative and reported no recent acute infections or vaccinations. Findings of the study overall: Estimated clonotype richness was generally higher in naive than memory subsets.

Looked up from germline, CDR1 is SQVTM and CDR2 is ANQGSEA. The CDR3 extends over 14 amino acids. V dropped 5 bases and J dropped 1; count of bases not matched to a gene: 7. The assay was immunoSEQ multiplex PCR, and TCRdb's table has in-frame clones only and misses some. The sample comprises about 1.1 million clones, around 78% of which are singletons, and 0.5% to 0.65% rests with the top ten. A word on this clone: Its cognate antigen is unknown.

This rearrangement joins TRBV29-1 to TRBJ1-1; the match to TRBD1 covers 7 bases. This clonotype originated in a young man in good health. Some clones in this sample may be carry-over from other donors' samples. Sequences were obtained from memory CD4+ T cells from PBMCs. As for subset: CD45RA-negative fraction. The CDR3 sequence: CSVRDRAKNTEAFF. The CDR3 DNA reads TGCAGCGTTAGGGACAGAGCAAAGAACACTGAAGCTTTCTTT.